This T cell receptor beta chain appears in the sequencing data of a study of blood T cell repertoires in COVID-19. Study as a whole: Samples of COVID-19 (acute and convalescent) were obtained from the United States, Italy and Spain.

TCRdb's copy holds only in-frame clones and misses some; the assay was immunoSEQ multiplex PCR. The table records about 94,000 clones, 86% of them present only once. The germline V gene has CDR1 SGHRS and CDR2 YFSETQ. Germline trimming cut 0 bases from V and 6 bases from J; bases unmatched to any gene: 2. This CDR3 is 14 amino acids long. The clonotype was recovered from a woman aged 55-69 years in a cohort sampled during active or convalescent COVID-19. This chain uses TRBV5-1 with TRBJ2-3; TRBD2 matches at 9 bases. Sequencing was done on a sample of peripheral blood. The CDR3: CASSLVAGEDTQYF. CDR3 sequence (DNA): TGCGCCAGCAGCTTGGTAGCGGGAGAGGATACGCAGTATTTT.